A single sample gave rise to the 26 T cell receptor beta chains below, sequenced in a study of CD8 T cells in ankylosing spondylitis. Using its own MiXCR run on the 5' RACE reads, TCRdb lists one record per CDR3 protein. The data hold 150,000 to 200,000 distinct CDR3 sequences, with around a tenth observed a single time. Source material: blood, either unsorted or a sorted T cell fraction (not recorded which). All receptors come from a male donor with ankylosing spondylitis or in good health (not recorded which).

At least ten counts were recorded for this clonotype. J is TRBJ2-7 and V is TRBV29-1; a possible D gene is TRBD1 (5 bases). The CDR3 is 12 amino acids. Per germline, CDR1 SQVTM and CDR2 ANQGSEA. The V end was cut by 1 base, the J end by 3 bases, with 7 bases between. CDR3 protein: CSVEGQGYEQYF. CDR3 sequence (DNA): TGCAGCGTTGAAGGCCAGGGCTACGAGCAGTACTTC.

The chain joins TRBV18 to TRBJ1-4, with no clear D. This CDR3 region has 15 residues. Germline CDR1 is KGHSH and CDR2 is LQKENI. The V gene lost 2 bases and the J gene lost 5 bases, with 12 bases spanning the gap. In nucleotides, the CDR3 is TGTGCCAGCTCACCATTCGGGCTCTCCAATGAAAAACTGTTTTTT. Residues: CASSPFGLSNEKLFF.

At least ten counts were recorded for this clonotype. The CDR3 sequence: CSVEDVYEQYF. The CDR3 bases are TGCAGCGTTGAAGATGTTTACGAGCAGTACTTC. The chain is built from TRBV29-1 and TRBJ2-7; D is unclear. Germline V CDR1 and CDR2: SQVTM, ANQGSEA. The V end lost 0 bases, the J end lost 4 bases, and 4 bases lay between the germline ends. The CDR3 has 11 residues.

This clonotype was seen only a few times. The rearrangement uses TRBV7-2 and TRBJ2-3; TRBD2 is a possible D gene (5 bases). The CDR3 totals 13 residues. V was shortened by 2 bases and J by 5 bases, with 8 bases between the two germline ends. The V gene's germline CDR1 is SGHTA and CDR2 FQGNSA. CDR3 in amino acids: CASSLQSGDTQYF. The CDR3 nucleotides read TGTGCCAGCAGCTTACAAAGCGGAGATACGCAGTATTTT.

A few counts support this clonotype. The V gene is TRBV6-1, the J gene TRBJ2-1; TRBD2 aligns across 11 bases. V shed 7 bases and J 4 bases; nucleotides not matched to a gene: 3. Germline V gene data show CDR1 as MNHNS and CDR2 as SASEGT. CDR3 length: 14 amino acids. The CDR3 nucleotides are TGTGCCAGCACCGGACTAGCGGGTTACAATGAGCAGTTCTTC. It is translated as CASTGLAGYNEQFF.

This clonotype was detected many times. CDR3 in amino acids: CASHSAGGSQETQYF. The CDR3 nucleotides are TGTGCCAGCCACTCTGCGGGGGGTAGCCAAGAGACCCAGTACTTC. V is TRBV28 and J is TRBJ2-5; 8 bases agree with TRBD2. The V gene's germline CDR1 is MDHEN and CDR2 SYDVKM. V gave up 8 bases and J gave up 1 base; unmatched junction bases: 9. The CDR3 is 15 residues long.

This clonotype was observed many times. This chain uses TRBV28 with TRBJ2-7, with TRBD1 as a possible D gene (5 bases). Germline assignment: CDR1 MDHEN and CDR2 SYDVKM. The CDR3 covers 12 residues. The V end lost 7 bases, the J end lost 6 bases, and 13 bases lay between the germline ends. The CDR3 DNA reads as TGTGCCAGCACCCGAACCAGGGCCGAGCAGTACTTC. Its translation is CASTRTRAEQYF. The full variable domain, with the rest looked up from reference TRBV28 and TRBJ2-7, is DVKVTQSSRYLVKRTGEKVFLECVQDMDHENMFWYRQDPGLGLRLIYFSYDVKMKEKGDIPEGYSVSREKKERFSLILESASTNQTSMYLCASTRTRAEQYFGPGTRLTVT.

This clonotype was seen only a few times. The V call is TRBV5-6, the J call TRBJ2-1; D may correspond to TRBD1 or TRBD2 (6 bases each). V was shortened by 4 bases and J by 0 bases, with 11 bases between the two germline ends. Looked up from germline, CDR1 is SGHDT and CDR2 is YYEEEE. CDR3 length: 15 amino acids. This CDR3 is CASSRGGSSYNEQFF. The CDR3 DNA follows: TGTGCCAGCAGCCGAGGGGGGAGCTCCTACAATGAGCAGTTCTTC.

The gene calls are TRBV14 and TRBJ2-3; D unclear. Per the germline V gene, CDR1 is SGHDN and CDR2 is FVKESK. V lost 0 bases and J lost 14, with 15 bases in between. This CDR3 has 13 amino acids. The CDR3 DNA follows: TGTGCCAGCAGCCAAGATGAGGCCCCGCCGGGGTATTTT. Translated, it gives CASSQDEAPPGYF.

There are a few counts of this clonotype. The gene calls are TRBV6-1 and TRBJ2-2; TRBD1 agrees at 9 bases. The CDR3 runs to 16 residues. Looked up from germline, CDR1 is MNHNS and CDR2 is SASEGT. V lost 6 bases, J lost 7 bases, and 12 bases stayed unmatched. The CDR3 protein is CASSRIGQGRVGELFF. The CDR3 nucleotides are TGTGCCAGCAGCCGCATTGGACAGGGGAGGGTCGGGGAGCTGTTTTTT.

This clonotype has only a few counts. The J gene is TRBJ1-3, the V gene TRBV11-3; no reliable D call. With 5 bases removed from V and 0 bases from J, the gap between germline ends came to 5 bases. Germline V gene lookup returns CDR1 SGHNT and CDR2 YENEEA. The CDR3 covers 13 residues. CDR3 residues: CASSPHSGNTIYF. In nucleotides, the CDR3 is TGTGCCAGCAGCCCGCACTCTGGAAACACCATATATTTT.

This clonotype was counted only a few times. This chain links TRBV5-1 with TRBJ2-1; D may be TRBD1 or TRBD2 (5 bases each). Germline V gene sequence: CDR1 SGHRS, CDR2 YFSETQ. The V end lost 0 bases, the J end lost 5 bases, and 15 bases lay between the germline ends. The CDR3 loop spans 16 amino acids. The CDR3 DNA is TGCGCCAGCAGCTTGGCCAACGGGGCAGGGCACAATGAGCAGTTCTTC. Translating it yields CASSLANGAGHNEQFF.

Many counts were recorded for this clonotype. V is TRBV5-1 and J is TRBJ2-7; 7 bases are a match to TRBD2. In germline, CDR1 is SGHRS, CDR2 YFSETQ. This CDR3 has 16 residues. With 1 base clipped from V and 0 bases from J, the junction kept 7 bases outside the gene matches. CDR3 amino acids: CASSLSPAGASYEQYF. The CDR3 DNA is TGCGCCAGCAGCTTGTCCCCCGCGGGAGCCTCCTACGAGCAGTACTTC.

Ten or more counts support this clonotype. The chain joins TRBV4-3 to TRBJ2-1, with a weak D call TRBD1 (6 bases). This CDR3 comprises 15 residues. The V end was cut by 0 bases, the J end by 3 bases, with 9 bases between. Germline V gene lookup returns CDR1 LGHNA and CDR2 YSLEER. In DNA form, the CDR3 reads TGCGCCAGCAGCCAAGATCAGGGGAGCTACAATGAGCAGTTCTTC. It translates to CASSQDQGSYNEQFF.

This clonotype appeared many times. V gene TRBV28 combines with J gene TRBJ2-5; D tentatively fits TRBD1 or TRBD2 (6 bases each). The CDR3 has 14 amino acids. V gave up 4 bases and J gave up 5 bases, with 14 bases separating them. Germline CDR1 and CDR2: MDHEN and SYDVKM. CDR3 nucleotides: TGTGCCAGCAGTTCTCCTGGGGGGCTGGAGACCCAGTACTTC. Protein: CASSSPGGLETQYF.

The table lists this clonotype with many counts. This chain connects TRBV21-1 to TRBJ1-2. TRBV21-1 is tagged as a pseudogene. CDR3 length equals 16 residues. DNA for the CDR3: TGTGCCAGCAGCAAAGACACGGAAAGCCCTAACTATGGCTACACCTTC. Encoded protein: CASSKDTESPNYGYTF.

This clonotype was counted only a few times. The chain joins TRBV19 to TRBJ1-5; TRBD1 matches 8 bases. This CDR3 region has 14 residues. Looked up from germline, CDR1 is LNHDA and CDR2 is SQIVND (reference sequence). J gave up 3 bases and V 5 bases, and 3 bases lay outside the gene matches. CDR3 nucleotide sequence: TGTGCCAGTAGTCGACAGGGGTCCAATCAGCCCCAGCATTTT. Translation: CASSRQGSNQPQHF.

The table lists this clonotype with a few counts. The V gene is TRBV6-5, the J gene TRBJ1-5; 9 nucleotides match TRBD1. Germline CDR1 reads MNHEY; CDR2 reads SVGAGI. This CDR3 contains 15 residues. V gave up 5 bases and J gave up 2 bases; unmatched junction bases: 4. Here the CDR3 reads CASSHRGLGNQPQHF. For the CDR3, the DNA is TGTGCCAGCAGTCACAGGGGGCTTGGCAATCAGCCCCAGCATTTT.

This clonotype was seen ten or more times. The chain employs TRBV18 and TRBJ2-1; D not resolved. V was shortened by 3 bases and J by 6 bases, with 9 bases between the two germline ends. The germline CDR1 and CDR2 sequences are KGHSH and LQKENI. The CDR3 sequence is 13 residues long. The CDR3 region is CASSPMSGNEQFF. The CDR3 DNA is TGTGCCAGCTCACCGATGAGTGGCAATGAGCAGTTCTTC.

This clonotype was counted ten times or more. This sequence joins TRBV6-5 and TRBJ2-1, with 10 bases matching TRBD2. With 4 bases clipped from V and 1 base from J, the junction kept 4 bases outside the gene matches. The length of the CDR3 is 16 residues. Looked up from germline, CDR1 is MNHEY and CDR2 is SVGAGI. In nucleotides, the CDR3 is TGTGCCAGCAGTTCGGATAGCGGGAGGTCCTACAATGAGCAGTTCTTC. This gives the protein CASSSDSGRSYNEQFF.

This rearrangement joins TRBV4-2 to TRBJ2-3; D remains ambiguous. The length of the CDR3 is 13 residues. The germline gives CDR1 LGHNA, CDR2 YNFKEQ. V lost 5 bases to trimming and J lost 10 bases, with 16 bases between them. In DNA form, the CDR3 reads TGTGCCAGCAGCGCAAGATCTGGCGGTGCGCAGTATTTT. As protein: CASSARSGGAQYF.

At least ten counts were recorded for this clonotype. V is TRBV29-1 and J is TRBJ2-7; D gene uncertain. Germline assignment: CDR1 SQVTM and CDR2 ANQGSEA. This CDR3 is 14 amino acids long. V gave up 0 bases and J gave up 5 bases, with 14 bases separating them. The CDR3 reads CSVEDPRRRDEQYF. CDR3 sequence (DNA): TGCAGCGTTGAAGATCCAAGACGGCGAGACGAGCAGTACTTC.

The chain uses TRBV11-2 and TRBJ2-5, with 8 bases aligning to TRBD1. V was pared by 7 bases and J by 4 bases, with 8 bases of the junction left unmatched. This CDR3 region has 14 residues. The germline V gene has CDR1 SGHAT and CDR2 FQNNGV. The CDR3 loop reads CASTEPGTGETQYF. In DNA, the CDR3 is TGTGCCAGCACCGAACCCGGGACAGGAGAGACCCAGTACTTC.

V gene TRBV18 combines with J gene TRBJ1-1; no clear D gene. In germline, CDR1 is KGHSH, CDR2 LQKENI. There are 14 residues in the CDR3. Trimming removed 2 bases at V and 10 bases at J, with 17 bases between. This CDR3 reads CASSPAAGVRSAFF. The CDR3 nucleotides are TGTGCCAGCTCACCAGCCGCAGGTGTTCGATCAGCTTTCTTT.

V is TRBV4-1 and J is TRBJ1-4; the D gene is possibly TRBD1 (6 bases). CDR3 length equals 17 residues. Trimming took 1 base from V and 3 from J, leaving 15 bases between them. Germline CDR1 reads MGHRA; CDR2 reads YSYEKL. DNA for the CDR3: TGCGCCAGCAGCCAAGTATTGATAGGGGGGGCTAATGAAAAACTGTTTTTT. Translated, it gives CASSQVLIGGANEKLFF.

This clonotype showed up many times. The V call is TRBV6-1, the J call TRBJ1-1, with D perhaps matching TRBD1 (6 bases). The CDR3 loop spans 14 amino acids. Germline V gene data show CDR1 as MNHNS and CDR2 as SASEGT. Trimming removed 5 bases at V and 4 bases at J, with 14 bases between. The CDR3 sequence: CASSPGGKGTEAFF. As DNA, the CDR3 is TGTGCCAGCAGTCCCGGGGGCAAGGGCACTGAAGCTTTCTTT.